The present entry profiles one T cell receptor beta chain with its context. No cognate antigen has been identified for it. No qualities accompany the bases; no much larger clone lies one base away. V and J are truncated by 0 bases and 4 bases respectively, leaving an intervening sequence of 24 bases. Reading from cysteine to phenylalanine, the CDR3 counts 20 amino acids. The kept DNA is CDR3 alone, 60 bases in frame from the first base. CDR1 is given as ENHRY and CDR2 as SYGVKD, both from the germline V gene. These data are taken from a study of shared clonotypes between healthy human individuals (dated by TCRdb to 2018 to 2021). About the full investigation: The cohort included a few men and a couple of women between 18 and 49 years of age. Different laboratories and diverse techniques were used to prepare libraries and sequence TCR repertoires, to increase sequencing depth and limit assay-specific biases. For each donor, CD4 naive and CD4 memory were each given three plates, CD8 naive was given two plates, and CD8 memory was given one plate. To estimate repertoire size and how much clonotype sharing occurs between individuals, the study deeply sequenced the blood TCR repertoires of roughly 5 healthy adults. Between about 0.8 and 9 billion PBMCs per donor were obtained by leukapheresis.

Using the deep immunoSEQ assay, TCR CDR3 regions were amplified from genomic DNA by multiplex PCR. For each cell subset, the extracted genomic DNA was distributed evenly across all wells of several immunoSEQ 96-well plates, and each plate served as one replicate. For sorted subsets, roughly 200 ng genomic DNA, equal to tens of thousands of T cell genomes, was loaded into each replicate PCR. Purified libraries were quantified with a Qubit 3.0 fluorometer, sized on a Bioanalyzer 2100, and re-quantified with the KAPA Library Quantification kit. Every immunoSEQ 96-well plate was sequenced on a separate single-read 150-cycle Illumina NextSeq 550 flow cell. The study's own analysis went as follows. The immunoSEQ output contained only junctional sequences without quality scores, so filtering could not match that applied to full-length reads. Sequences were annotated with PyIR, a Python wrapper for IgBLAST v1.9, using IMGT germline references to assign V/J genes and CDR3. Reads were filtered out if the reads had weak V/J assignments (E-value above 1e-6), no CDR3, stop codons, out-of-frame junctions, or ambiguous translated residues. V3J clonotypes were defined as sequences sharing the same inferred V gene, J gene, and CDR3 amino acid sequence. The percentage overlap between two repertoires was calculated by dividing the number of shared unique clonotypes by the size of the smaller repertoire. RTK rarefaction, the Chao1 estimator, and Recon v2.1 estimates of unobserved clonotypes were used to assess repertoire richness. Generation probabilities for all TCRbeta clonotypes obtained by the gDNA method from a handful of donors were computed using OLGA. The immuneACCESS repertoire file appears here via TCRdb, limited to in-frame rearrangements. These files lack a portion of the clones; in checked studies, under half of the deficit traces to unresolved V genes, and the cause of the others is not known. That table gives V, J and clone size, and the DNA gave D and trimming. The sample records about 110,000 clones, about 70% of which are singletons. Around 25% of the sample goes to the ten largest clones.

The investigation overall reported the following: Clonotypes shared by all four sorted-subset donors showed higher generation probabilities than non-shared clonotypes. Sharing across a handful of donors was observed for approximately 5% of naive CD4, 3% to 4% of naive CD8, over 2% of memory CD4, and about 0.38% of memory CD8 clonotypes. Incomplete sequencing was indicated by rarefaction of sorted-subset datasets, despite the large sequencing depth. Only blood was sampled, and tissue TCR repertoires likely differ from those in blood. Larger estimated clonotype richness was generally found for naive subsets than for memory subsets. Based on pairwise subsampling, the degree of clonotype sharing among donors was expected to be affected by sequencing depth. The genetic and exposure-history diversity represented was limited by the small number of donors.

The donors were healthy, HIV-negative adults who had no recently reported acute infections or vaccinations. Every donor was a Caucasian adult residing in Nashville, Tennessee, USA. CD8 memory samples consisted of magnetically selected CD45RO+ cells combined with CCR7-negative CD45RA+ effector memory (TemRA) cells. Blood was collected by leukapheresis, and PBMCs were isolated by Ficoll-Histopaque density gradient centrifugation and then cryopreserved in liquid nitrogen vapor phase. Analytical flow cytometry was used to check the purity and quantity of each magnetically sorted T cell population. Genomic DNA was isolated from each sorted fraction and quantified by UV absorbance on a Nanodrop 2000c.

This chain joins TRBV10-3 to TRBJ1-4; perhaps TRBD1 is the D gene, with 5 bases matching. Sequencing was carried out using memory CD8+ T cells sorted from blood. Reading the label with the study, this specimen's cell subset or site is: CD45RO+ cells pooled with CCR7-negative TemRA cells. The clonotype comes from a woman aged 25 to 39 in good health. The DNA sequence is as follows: TGTGCCATCAGTGAGTCAATCTGGGACCGAGCCCTGGGAGTTAATGAAAAACTGTTTTTT. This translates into CAISESIWDRALGVNEKLFF.